This TCR beta chain derives from a study of T cell clonality in common variable immunodeficiency. The CDR3 is 17 residues long. CDR1 and CDR2 (germline): GTSNPN, SVGIG (reference sequence). The ends lost 2 bases at V and 0 bases at J; junction bases unmatched: 11. Patients and controls were mostly of Caucasian heritage. CVID and control samples used equivalent genomic DNA input. Some clones are missing from TCRdb's copy, which holds only in-frame ones; the method was immunoSEQ multiplex PCR. The repertoire consists of some 25,000 clones, none detected only once. Study findings and constraints: TCRbeta clonality was increased in CVID versus healthy controls. In common variable immunodeficiency, TCR beta chains reportedly carried fewer deletions and N-nucleotide insertions.

This clone was counted a few times. The target antigen is unknown. From the germline J gene comes the end of the CDR3, since the read stops 3 residues before it. The rearrangement uses TRBV30 and TRBJ2-7; 9 positions agree with TRBD2. This TCR derives from a human donor with common variable immunodeficiency. Material for sequencing was peripheral blood mononuclear cells. CDR3 loop: CAWSFRSSGGISYEQYF. CDR3 DNA (partial): TGTGCCTGGAGTTTTCGAAGTAGCGGGGGAATCTCCTACGAG.